Listed below are T cell receptor beta chains from one sample, sequenced in a study of blood T cells in healthy people across ages. TCRdb recomputed calls from the 5' RACE reads with MiXCR, one row per CDR3 protein. The table has 950,000 to 1,200,000 distinct CDR3 sequences, more than 30% seen once. Sequencing was performed on blood. The receptors derive from a man younger than 30 in good health. The CDR3 runs from the conserved cysteine through the conserved F or W.

CASSDGAVPKNIQYF,TRBV6-4,TRBJ2-4
CASSRGLYGYTF,TRBV9,TRBJ1-2
CASSGGGEGTQYF,TRBV7-2,TRBJ2-5
CASSLLSAGGQYF,TRBV27,TRBJ2-3
CASSLGNRADTQYF,TRBV28,TRBJ2-3
CASSVVQTSSYNEQYF,TRBV9,TRBJ2-4
CASSQQFKGQGKCEQYF,TRBV14,TRBJ2-7
CASRQETATTDTQYF,TRBV4-3,TRBJ2-3
CASSFGQGGADTQYF,TRBV4-3,TRBJ2-3
CASSHVRGGLYEQYF,TRBV3-1,-
CSSSLIGGNTEAFF,TRBV27,TRBJ1-1
CASSRGGFGTANAEAFF,TRBV12-3/TRBV12-4,TRBJ1-1
CASSQETGLAVQETQYF,TRBV14,TRBJ2-5
CSASVFRDGFLDTQYF,TRBV20-1,TRBJ2-3
CASSLEVGSTEAFF,TRBV7-2,TRBJ1-1
CASSQPDRDYEAFF,TRBV18,TRBJ1-1
CASSYNPAAAIYSTDTQYF,TRBV6-2/TRBV6-3,TRBJ2-3
CASSSYTANTEAFF,TRBV7-9,TRBJ1-1
CASSLTVGSTQYF,TRBV27,TRBJ2-3
CATSRGQGAGVNEQFF,TRBV15,TRBJ2-1
CASSLVGGSYNEQFF,TRBV7-9,TRBJ2-1
CASSLGNNEQFF,TRBV5-1,TRBJ2-1
CSARAMDRGAKNIQYF,TRBV20-1,TRBJ2-4
CATSRDRSQLPYEQYF,TRBV15,TRBJ2-7
CASSLEGYSYNEQFF,TRBV7-9,TRBJ2-1
CASSQDEVQPQHF,TRBV4-1,TRBJ1-5
CSVVPRMGATEAFF,TRBV29-1,TRBJ1-1
CASRSGTSGVYEQFF,TRBV5-1,TRBJ2-1
CASSFLRGHYGYTF,TRBV11-2,TRBJ1-2
CASRQGWVNQPQHF,TRBV27,TRBJ1-5
CSARNKWGPGNTIYF,TRBV20-1,TRBJ1-3
CASSDRLAGLTGNEQFF,TRBV3-1,TRBJ2-1
CASSFGLAGGPVLSYNEQYF,TRBV5-5,TRBJ2-5
CSVERAANTEAFF,TRBV29-1,TRBJ1-1
CASSTGRGNEQFF,TRBV7-2,TRBJ2-1
CASSSPPGNAEAFF,TRBV11-1,TRBJ1-1
CASSWDGNYEQYF,TRBV6-2/TRBV6-3,TRBJ2-7
CASSLEAGGSYEQYF,TRBV7-6,TRBJ2-7
CSARQGTSVREQYF,TRBV20-1,TRBJ2-7
CASSDLGQSQETQYF,TRBV25-1,TRBJ2-5
CASSLTLGPPNNEQFF,TRBV7-3,TRBJ2-1
CASSDPTGWNTGELFF,TRBV6-2/TRBV6-3,TRBJ2-2
CSASTGGSGTPLHF,TRBV20-1,TRBJ1-6
CSAKGGDYGYTF,TRBV20-1,TRBJ1-2
CAIGPTGGPTDTQYF,TRBV12-3/TRBV12-4,TRBJ2-3
CASRLTRSGVPGNTIYF,TRBV7-2,TRBJ1-3
CASSAEAGAILNTEAFF,TRBV25-1,TRBJ1-1
CSVGGTELYEQYF,TRBV29-1,-
CASSQETSGGLRSDTQYF,TRBV4-2,TRBJ2-3
CASSQEGGRPQHF,TRBV4-1,TRBJ1-5
CASSLMAVNTEAFF,TRBV7-3,TRBJ1-1
CASSNPGSTNEKLFF,TRBV4-1,TRBJ1-4
CASQTGQGNYGYTF,TRBV6-6,TRBJ1-2
CASSLSGREETQYF,TRBV5-1,TRBJ2-5
CASSIGSQETQYF,TRBV5-1,TRBJ2-5
CASSQAFNILENTEAFF,TRBV4-1,TRBJ1-1
CSVGQINEKLFF,TRBV29-1,TRBJ1-4
CSAKDDAGLRNQPQHF,TRBV20-1,TRBJ1-5
CAIRSGTGGLYNEQYF,TRBV10-3,TRBJ2-7